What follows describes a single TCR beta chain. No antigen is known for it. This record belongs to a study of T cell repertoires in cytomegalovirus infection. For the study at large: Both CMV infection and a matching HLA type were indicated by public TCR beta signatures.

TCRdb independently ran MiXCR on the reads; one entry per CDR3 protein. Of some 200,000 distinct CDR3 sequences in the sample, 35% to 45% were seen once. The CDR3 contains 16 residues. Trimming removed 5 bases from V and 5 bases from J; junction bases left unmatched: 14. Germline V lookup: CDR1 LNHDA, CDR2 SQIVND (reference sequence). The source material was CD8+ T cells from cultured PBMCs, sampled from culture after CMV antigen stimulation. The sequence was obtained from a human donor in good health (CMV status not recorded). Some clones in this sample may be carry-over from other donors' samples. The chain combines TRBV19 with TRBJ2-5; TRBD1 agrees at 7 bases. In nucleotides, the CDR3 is TGTGCCAGTAGTCCTCAGCTAGGGGGCTCGAAGGAGACCCAGTACTTC. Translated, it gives CASSPQLGGSKETQYF.